The 2 T cell receptor beta chains listed next were all sequenced from one sample in a study of vaccination effects on CD4 cells after COVID-19 (dated by TCRdb to between 2020 and 2023). Libraries were made using the immunoSEQ multiplex PCR assay. Entries here come from immuneACCESS through TCRdb and include only in-frame sequences with V and J called. Some clones fail to appear in such tables; in the studies checked, an unresolved V gene covers under half of the shortfall, and the cause of the remainder is unknown. Across this sample there are approximately 25,000 clones, with roughly four fifths seen only once. Together, the top ten hold more than 1.4% of the sample. In the ViraFEST assay, PBMC were stimulated with viral peptide pools, and TCR sequencing was then used to find antigen-specific CD4+ T cell clonotypes based on their expansion. After approximately 11 days of culture, CD4+ T cells were isolated with the EasySep CD4+ T cell isolation kit. Two doses of either the BNT162b2 or the mRNA-1273 mRNA SARS-CoV-2 vaccine were administered to participants.

These receptors' targets are unknown. The specimen was CD4+ T cells from PBMCs cultured with HCoV-NL63 spike peptides, collected after COVID-19 vaccination. Sample cell subset or site, as interpreted from the label and publication: HCoV-NL63 spike overlapping peptide pool stimulation. The receptors were gathered from a human donor who received a COVID-19 vaccine. Some clones in this sample may be carry-over from other donors' samples.

This chain links TRBV6-5 with TRBJ2-3; tentative D call: TRBD2 (5 bases). Germline-derived CDR1 and CDR2 are MNHEY and SVGAGI. CDR3 size: 14 residues. Trimming removed 5 bases from V and 2 bases from J, with 11 bases in between. CDR3 bases: TGTGCCAGCAGTAGAGGGCTAAACACAGATACGCAGTATTTT. Translation gives CASSRGLNTDTQYF.

The V and J genes are TRBV5-6 and TRBJ1-2, with D perhaps matching TRBD1 (5 bases). The CDR3 is made up of 17 amino acids. The germline V gene encodes CDR1 SGHDT and CDR2 YYEEEE. V lost 1 base and J 0 bases, leaving 16 bases between the germline ends. In DNA, the CDR3 is TGTGCCAGCAGCTTGTGGCGGGAGTGGGGACCTAACTATGGCTACACCTTC. It is translated as CASSLWREWGPNYGYTF.